What follows are 26 T cell receptor beta chains derived from one specimen sequenced in a study of PD-L1 blockade in urothelial cancer. Sequenced by immunoSEQ multiplex PCR; TCRdb stores in-frame clones only, minus some. The sample holds about 95,000 clones; around 90% are singletons and the top ten take under 2%. Time point denoted: pretreatment peripheral blood. The sequenced sample was PBMCs, obtained around atezolizumab (anti-PD-L1) treatment. These receptor sequences come from a man in his sixties with urothelial cancer.

The sample holds one count of this clone. The chain couples TRBV27 to TRBJ1-1; TRBD1 is a possible D gene (6 bases). With 6 bases removed from V and 3 bases from J, the gap between germline ends came to 11 bases. The germline V gene has CDR1 MNHEY and CDR2 SMNVEV (reference sequence). The CDR3 runs 13 residues. CDR3 region: CASSRTEDTEAFF. The CDR3 bases are TGTGCCAGCAGCCGGACAGAAGACACTGAAGCTTTCTTT.

This sequence joins TRBV10-3 and TRBJ1-1; TRBD1 matches at 7 bases. Germline V gene lookup returns CDR1 ENHRY and CDR2 SYGVKD. The junction had 14 bases not matched to a gene; V was cut back by 6 bases and J by 4 bases. The CDR3 covers 16 residues. In nucleotides, the CDR3 is TGTGCCATCAGACCCGGACAGGCCCCTTCTAGCACTGAAGCTTTCTTT. This translates into CAIRPGQAPSSTEAFF.

In its sample, this clone was seen a few times. The J gene is TRBJ1-1, the V gene TRBV6-5; TRBD1 might be the D (5 bases). This CDR3 spans 12 amino acids. Germline V gene data show CDR1 as MNHEY and CDR2 as SVGAGI. Trimming removed 6 bases at V and 11 bases at J, with 16 bases between. The CDR3 loop reads CASSPPGDHAFF. The CDR3 DNA sequence: TGTGCCAGCAGCCCACCGGGGGATCACGCTTTCTTT.

V gene TRBV28 combines with J gene TRBJ1-2; D gene uncertain. This CDR3 has 18 amino acids. Between the trimmed V and J ends, which lost 6 bases and 8 bases, there was a span of 31 bases. Germline values: CDR1 MDHEN, CDR2 SYDVKM. CDR3 in amino acids: CASSRGSPYQTTSWGYTF. The CDR3 DNA reads as TGTGCCAGCAGCCGTGGGAGCCCTTACCAGACCACCTCTTGGGGCTACACCTTC.

This chain joins TRBV5-6 and TRBJ2-3, with 9 bases matching TRBD2. The CDR3 has 16 residues. V lost 0 bases and J lost 3; bases outside the gene matches: 5. Germline CDR1 reads SGHDT; CDR2 reads YYEEEE. CDR3 loop: CASSLGGGARTDTQYF. The CDR3 DNA sequence: TGTGCCAGCAGCTTGGGCGGGGGGGCCAGGACAGATACGCAGTATTTT.

This chain connects TRBV7-3 to TRBJ2-3, with 7 bases lining up with TRBD2. The CDR3 is made up of 16 amino acids. The V gene's germline CDR1 is SGHTA and CDR2 FQGTGA. V dropped 3 bases and J dropped 1; count of bases not matched to a gene: 7. The chain's CDR3 is CASSFTPGGGTDTQYF. In DNA, the CDR3 is TGTGCCAGCAGCTTTACGCCGGGGGGTGGCACAGATACGCAGTATTTT. The full variable domain, with the rest looked up from reference TRBV7-3 and TRBJ2-3, is GAGVSQTPSNKVTEKGKYVELRCDPISGHTALYWYRQSLGQGPEFLIYFQGTGAADDSGLPNDRFFAVRPEGSVSTLKIQRTERGDSAVYLCASSFTPGGGTDTQYFGPGTRLTVL.

The J gene is TRBJ2-7, the V gene TRBV30; 8 positions match TRBD2. From germline, CDR1 is GTSNPN and CDR2 SVGIG (reference sequence). V lost 3 bases and J lost 6; bases outside the gene matches: 4. The CDR3 has 12 amino acids. CDR3 bases: TGTGCCTGGAGACGGGAGGGCTCCGAGCAGTACTTC. Translated, it gives CAWRREGSEQYF.

The CDR3 DNA reads as TGTGCCTGGAAACTTACAGGGGCCTCCGCCTACGAGCAGTACTTC. This gives the protein CAWKLTGASAYEQYF. The rearrangement links TRBV30 to TRBJ2-7; 7 positions agree with TRBD1. Germline trimming cut 4 bases from V and 2 bases from J; bases unmatched to any gene: 11. Per the germline V gene, CDR1 is GTSNPN and CDR2 is SVGIG (reference sequence). The CDR3 spans 15 residues.

J is TRBJ1-2 and V is TRBV7-9; no definite D call. This CDR3 is 12 amino acids long. The germline V gene encodes CDR1 SEHNR and CDR2 FQNEAQ (reference sequence). Trimming took off 3 bases at V and 7 bases at J, with 9 bases between the two ends. The CDR3 sequence is CASSLESVGYTF. CDR3 nucleotide sequence: TGTGCCAGCAGCTTGGAGAGTGTTGGCTACACCTTC. The full variable domain, with the rest looked up from reference TRBV7-9 and TRBJ1-2, is DTGVSQNPRHKITKRGQNVTFRCDPISEHNRLYWYRQTLGQGPEFLTYFQNEAQLEKSRLLSDRFSAERPKGSFSTLEIQRTEQGDSAMYLCASSLESVGYTFGSGTRLTVV.

This rearrangement joins TRBV4-1 to TRBJ1-1; 8 bases align to TRBD1. V dropped 1 base and J dropped 8; count of bases not matched to a gene: 3. CDR1 MGHRA and CDR2 YSYEKL come from the germline V gene. The CDR3 is 13 amino acids. CDR3 bases: TGCGCCAGCAGCCAAGGTAGGGACAGGGAAGCTTTCTTT. This encodes CASSQGRDREAFF.

This clone came up a few times. The CDR3 bases are TGTGCCAGCAATGACGCGGGGAATGAGCAGTTCTTC. It yields the protein CASNDAGNEQFF. The chain recombines TRBV2 with TRBJ2-1; tentative D call: TRBD2 (6 bases). Trimming stripped 7 bases from V and 7 bases from J, with 11 bases between. CDR1 and CDR2 (germline): SNHLY, FYNNEI. The CDR3 loop spans 12 amino acids.

CDR3 DNA sequence: TGCGCCAGCAGTCAGCGGGAGAACACCGGGGAGCTGTTTTTT. This translates into CASSQRENTGELFF. The genes are TRBV10-1 and TRBJ2-2; 7 nucleotides line up with TRBD2. CDR1 and CDR2 (germline): WNHNN, SYGVQD (reference sequence). The CDR3 length is 14 residues. V gave up 5 bases and J gave up 1 base; unmatched junction bases: 1.

In its sample, this clone was seen a few times. The genes are TRBV2 and TRBJ1-2; D may be TRBD1 (5 bases). The germline V gene has CDR1 SNHLY and CDR2 FYNNEI. The length of the CDR3 is 13 residues. With 6 bases removed from V and 2 bases from J, the gap between germline ends came to 10 bases. The CDR3 here is CASSQRGNYGYTF. DNA for the CDR3: TGTGCCAGCAGCCAGCGGGGGAACTATGGCTACACCTTC.

The V call is TRBV19, the J call TRBJ2-1, with D possibly TRBD2 on 5 matching bases. The CDR3 has 13 amino acids. In germline, CDR1 is LNHDA, CDR2 SQIVND (reference sequence). V was clipped by 5 bases and J by 5 bases, with 10 bases between them. CDR3 region: CASSAGPDNEQFF. As DNA, the CDR3 is TGTGCCAGTAGTGCGGGCCCTGACAATGAGCAGTTCTTC.

This clone has a single count. The chain combines TRBV19 with TRBJ2-1, with 13 bases matching TRBD2. This CDR3 is built from 15 residues. V was clipped by 5 bases and J by 7 bases; unmatched bases: 5. Germline V CDR1 and CDR2: LNHDA, SQIVND (reference sequence). This CDR3 is CASSPWTSGSNEQFF. DNA for the CDR3: TGTGCCAGTAGTCCCTGGACTAGCGGGAGTAATGAGCAGTTCTTC.

The V call is TRBV28, the J call TRBJ2-7; maybe TRBD1 (6 bases). V was clipped by 10 bases and J by 4 bases, with 17 bases between them. Per the germline V gene, CDR1 is MDHEN and CDR2 is SYDVKM. The CDR3 has 13 residues. CDR3 amino acids: CATGTPTTYEQYF. The CDR3 DNA reads as TGTGCCACCGGGACACCGACTACGTACGAGCAGTACTTC.

This chain joins TRBV2 and TRBJ1-2; D not certain. The CDR3 has 13 amino acids. V lost 3 bases and J 6 bases, leaving 11 bases between the germline ends. From germline, CDR1 is SNHLY and CDR2 FYNNEI. The CDR3 sequence is CASSERQQDGYTF. The CDR3 coding sequence is TGTGCCAGCAGTGAGCGGCAGCAAGATGGCTACACCTTC.

The chain recombines TRBV7-6 with TRBJ1-3, with 9 nucleotides matching TRBD1. CDR3 length: 15 amino acids. Germline CDR1 is SGHVS and CDR2 is FNYEAQ. Trimming at V came to 3 bases and at J to 2 bases, leaving 2 bases not matched to a gene. CDR3: CASSLRQGAGNTIYF. The CDR3 bases are TGTGCCAGCAGCTTGAGACAGGGGGCTGGAAACACCATATATTTT.

This chain joins TRBV13 and TRBJ1-1, with unresolved D. Germline CDR1 and CDR2: PRHDT and FYEKMQ (reference sequence). This CDR3 is built from 12 residues. Trimming shortened V by 3 bases and J by 6 bases, and 8 bases separated the two germline ends. CDR3: CASSFPAAEAFF. The CDR3 nucleotides are TGTGCCAGCAGCTTCCCGGCGGCTGAAGCTTTCTTT.

The chain is built from TRBV4-3 and TRBJ2-1, with 7 bases fitting TRBD2. J lost 6 bases, V lost 1 base, and 9 bases had no gene match. There are 16 residues in the CDR3. Germline CDR1 LGHNA, CDR2 YSLEER. The CDR3 bases are TGCGCCAGCAGCCAAGGATCGCGGGGGACCCTCAATGAGCAGTTCTTC. Encoded protein: CASSQGSRGTLNEQFF.

The rearrangement joins TRBV5-8 to TRBJ1-5, with D tentatively TRBD1 (6 bases). Germline CDR1 is SGHTS and CDR2 is YDEGEE. V was pared by 0 bases and J by 0 bases, with 7 bases between. The CDR3 totals 15 residues. CDR3 in amino acids: CASSLGDNSNQPQHF. CDR3 DNA: TGTGCCAGCAGCTTGGGGGACAATAGCAATCAGCCCCAGCATTTT.

This CDR3 reads CASSLYSSYEQYF. In nucleotides, the CDR3 is TGTGCCAGCAGCTTATATAGCTCCTACGAGCAGTACTTC. The chain couples TRBV7-2 to TRBJ2-7; unclear D gene. Germline CDR1 SGHTA, CDR2 FQGNSA. The CDR3 totals 13 residues. V lost 2 bases and J 0 bases, leaving 5 bases between the germline ends.

This sequence joins TRBV6-4 and TRBJ1-5, with D maybe TRBD1 (6 bases). CDR1 is MRHNA, CDR2 SNTAGT, per germline. CDR3 length equals 17 residues. Trimming took off 4 bases at V and 3 bases at J, with 19 bases between the two ends. CDR3 loop: CASSALGQGFINQPQHF. In DNA, the CDR3 is TGTGCCAGCAGTGCACTTGGCCAGGGGTTCATCAATCAGCCCCAGCATTTT.

The rearrangement joins TRBV11-2 to TRBJ1-2; unclear D gene. The V end was cut by 5 bases, the J end by 1 base, with 14 bases between. The germline gives CDR1 SGHAT, CDR2 FQNNGV. There are 15 residues in the CDR3. The CDR3 DNA reads TGTGCCAGCAGCCTCGATGGTCGACATAACTATGGCTACACCTTC. Protein sequence: CASSLDGRHNYGYTF.

The V gene is TRBV30, the J gene TRBJ1-5, with a possible D match to TRBD1 (5 bases). Looked up from germline, CDR1 is GTSNPN and CDR2 is SVGIG (reference sequence). Trimming pared 0 bases from V and 11 bases from J, leaving 8 bases between. CDR3 length: 11 amino acids. The chain's CDR3 is CAWSVGGSQHF. Here the CDR3 DNA reads TGTGCCTGGAGTGTTGGGGGGTCCCAGCATTTT.

The gene calls are TRBV30 and TRBJ2-1, with D maybe TRBD2 (6 bases). Per the germline V gene, CDR1 is GTSNPN and CDR2 is SVGIG (reference sequence). The V end was cut by 0 bases, the J end by 8 bases, with 11 bases between. The length of the CDR3 is 13 residues. The CDR3 loop is CAWSVPKRDEQFF. CDR3 bases: TGTGCCTGGAGTGTACCAAAGCGGGATGAGCAGTTCTTC.